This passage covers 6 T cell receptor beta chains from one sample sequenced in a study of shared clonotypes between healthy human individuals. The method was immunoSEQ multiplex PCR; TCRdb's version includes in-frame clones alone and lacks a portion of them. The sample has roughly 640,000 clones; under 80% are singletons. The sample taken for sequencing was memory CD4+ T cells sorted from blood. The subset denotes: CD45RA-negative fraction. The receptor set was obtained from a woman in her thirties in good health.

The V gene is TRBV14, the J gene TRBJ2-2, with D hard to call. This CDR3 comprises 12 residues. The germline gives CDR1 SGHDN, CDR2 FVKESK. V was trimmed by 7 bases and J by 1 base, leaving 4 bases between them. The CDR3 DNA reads TGTGCCAGCAAAAAGAACACCGGGGAGCTGTTTTTT. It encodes CASKKNTGELFF.

The CDR3 protein is CASSLDRSGANVLTF. The CDR3 DNA is TGCGCCAGCAGTTTGGATCGCTCTGGGGCCAACGTCCTGACTTTC. The gene calls are TRBV10-2 and TRBJ2-6; no clear D. Germline CDR1 reads WSHSY; CDR2 reads SAAADI. V was shortened by 5 bases and J by 0 bases, with 8 bases between the two germline ends. CDR3 length: 15 residues.

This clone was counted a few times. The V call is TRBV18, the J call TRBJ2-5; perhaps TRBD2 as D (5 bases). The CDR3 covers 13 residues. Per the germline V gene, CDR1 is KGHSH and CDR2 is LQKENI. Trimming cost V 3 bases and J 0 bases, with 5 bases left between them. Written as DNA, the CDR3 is TGTGCCAGCTCACCTAGCGACCAAGAGACCCAGTACTTC. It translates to CASSPSDQETQYF.

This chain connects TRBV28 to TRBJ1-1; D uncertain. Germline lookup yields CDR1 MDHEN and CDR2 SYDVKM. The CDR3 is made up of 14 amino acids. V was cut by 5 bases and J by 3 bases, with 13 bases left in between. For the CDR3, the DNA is TGTGCCAGCAGTCCCGGAGACGTTTACACTGAAGCTTTCTTT. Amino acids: CASSPGDVYTEAFF.

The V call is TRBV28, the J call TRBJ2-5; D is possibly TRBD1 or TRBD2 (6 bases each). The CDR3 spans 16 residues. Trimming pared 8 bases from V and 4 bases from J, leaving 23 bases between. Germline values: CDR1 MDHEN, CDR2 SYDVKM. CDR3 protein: CASGYTSFRGGETQYF. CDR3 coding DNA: TGTGCCAGCGGATACACTAGCTTCAGAGGGGGAGAGACCCAGTACTTC.

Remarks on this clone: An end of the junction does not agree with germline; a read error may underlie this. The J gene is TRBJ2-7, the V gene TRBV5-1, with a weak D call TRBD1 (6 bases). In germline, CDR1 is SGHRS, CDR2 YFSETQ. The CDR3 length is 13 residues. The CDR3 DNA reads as TGCGCCAGCAGCTTTGGGGGTTCGGGACACCCCCACTTC. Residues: CASSFGGSGHPHF.